The 20 T cell receptor beta chains below were found in one sample sequenced in a study of blood T cell repertoires in COVID-19. Only in-frame clones appear in the TCRdb table, and some are missing; sequencing was by immunoSEQ multiplex PCR. This sample carries 100,000 to 150,000 clones, 85% of them seen once, and the ten largest clones take under 7%. The sample taken for sequencing was peripheral blood. All receptors come from a man older than 75 with active or convalescent COVID-19.

This clone was detected only once. The chain has TRBV12-2 and TRBJ2-7; TRBD2 is taken as the D call from the table, unchecked against the DNA. TRBV12-2 is recorded as a pseudogene. The CDR3 length is 20 residues. The CDR3 DNA is TGTGCAAGTCGCTCCACCAGCTTGGGACTAGCGGGAGGGAGCTCCTACGAGCAGTACTTC. The encoded protein is CASRSTSLGLAGGSSYEQYF.

The chain employs TRBV19 and TRBJ2-1, with 7 bases lining up with TRBD2. The CDR3 is 13 amino acids. Germline-derived CDR1 and CDR2 are LNHDA and SQIVND (reference sequence). J gave up 9 bases and V 8 bases, and 10 bases lay outside the gene matches. CDR3 coding DNA: TGTGCCAGTTCCCAGCGGGATTGGGTTGAGCAGTTCTTC. Amino acid sequence: CASSQRDWVEQFF.

The V call is TRBV10-2, the J call TRBJ2-4, with TRBD2 matching 8 bases. Germline V lookup: CDR1 WSHSY, CDR2 SAAADI. CDR3 length equals 16 residues. Trimming cost V 3 bases and J 0 bases; bases outside gene matches: 4. CDR3 in DNA: TGCGCCAGCAGTGAACTAGCGGCTATAGCCAAAAACATTCAGTACTTC. It codes for CASSELAAIAKNIQYF.

The chain recombines TRBV5-1 with TRBJ1-2; tentative D call: TRBD1 (6 bases). The CDR3 loop spans 16 amino acids. The V gene lost 4 bases and the J gene lost 0 bases, with 16 bases spanning the gap. CDR1 and CDR2 (germline): SGHRS, YFSETQ. CDR3 coding DNA: TGCGCCAGCAGCATAGGACAGATAAGAACTAACTATGGCTACACCTTC. It codes for CASSIGQIRTNYGYTF.

V gene TRBV11-2 combines with J gene TRBJ2-4; a possible D gene is TRBD1 (5 bases). The CDR3 runs to 17 residues. The germline V gene has CDR1 SGHAT and CDR2 FQNNGV. V was shortened by 0 bases and J by 3 bases, with 15 bases between the two germline ends. This chain's CDR3 is CASSLDISQGGKNIQYF. DNA for the CDR3: TGTGCCAGCAGCTTAGATATCAGCCAGGGCGGCAAAAACATTCAGTACTTC.

V is TRBV28 and J is TRBJ1-5; 9 positions match TRBD1. J gave up 2 bases and V 5 bases, and 4 bases lay outside the gene matches. This CDR3 region has 15 residues. The V gene's germline CDR1 is MDHEN and CDR2 SYDVKM. CDR3 sequence (DNA): TGTGCCAGCAGTACCGGGACAGGGCGCAATCAGCCCCAGCATTTT. Translation: CASSTGTGRNQPQHF.

This chain joins TRBV7-9 and TRBJ1-6; 8 bases match TRBD1. J lost 7 bases, V lost 5 bases, and 7 bases had no gene match. CDR3 size: 15 residues. Germline CDR1 and CDR2: SEHNR and FQNEAQ (reference sequence). CDR3 residues: CASSPSTGGNSPLHF. CDR3 sequence (DNA): TGTGCCAGCAGCCCGAGCACAGGGGGGAATTCACCCCTCCACTTT.

V gene TRBV6-1 combines with J gene TRBJ2-7; 7 bases align to TRBD1. This CDR3 spans 13 amino acids. From germline, CDR1 is MNHNS and CDR2 SASEGT. V dropped 2 bases and J dropped 4; count of bases not matched to a gene: 2. The CDR3 DNA sequence: TGTGCCAGCAGTGAAAGACAGGGTTACGAGCAGTACTTC. As protein: CASSERQGYEQYF.

This chain links TRBV6-5 with TRBJ2-7; D is uncertain. This CDR3 comprises 16 residues. Germline V gives CDR1 MNHEY, CDR2 SVGAGI. The V end was cut by 0 bases, the J end by 0 bases, with 12 bases between. The CDR3 region is CASSYSITLSSYEQYF. The CDR3 DNA sequence: TGTGCCAGCAGTTACTCGATTACGTTGAGCTCCTACGAGCAGTACTTC.

The chain has TRBV3-1 (or the pseudogene TRBV3-2) and TRBJ2-3; D possibly corresponds to TRBD1 (6 bases). Trimming took 4 bases from V and 3 from J, leaving 11 bases between them. Germline V CDR1 and CDR2: LGHDT, YNNKEL (reference sequence). The CDR3 consists of 14 residues. CDR3: CASSPQGLTDTQYF. CDR3 DNA: TGTGCCAGCAGCCCACAGGGATTGACAGATACGCAGTATTTT.

The chain uses TRBV18 and TRBJ2-5; 9 bases align to TRBD1. The length of the CDR3 is 15 residues. Germline CDR1 and CDR2: KGHSH and LQKENI. Trimming at V came to 3 bases and at J to 5 bases, leaving 7 bases not matched to a gene. CDR3 DNA: TGTGCCAGCTCACCTGGCACAGGGGGCCGGGAGACCCAGTACTTC. Translating it yields CASSPGTGGRETQYF.

The rearrangement uses TRBV5-1 and TRBJ2-7, with D possibly TRBD1 on 7 matching bases. The V gene's germline CDR1 is SGHRS and CDR2 YFSETQ. The CDR3 loop spans 14 amino acids. The V and J ends lost 0 bases and 6 bases respectively, with 13 bases between them. The CDR3 reads CASSLANRGGEQYF. The CDR3 coding sequence is TGCGCCAGCAGCTTGGCCAACAGGGGAGGCGAGCAGTACTTC.

The chain joins TRBV14 to TRBJ1-1, with D maybe TRBD1 (5 bases). This CDR3 region has 13 residues. Trimming took off 8 bases at V and 3 bases at J, with 13 bases between the two ends. Looked up from germline, CDR1 is SGHDN and CDR2 is FVKESK. The DNA for the CDR3 is TGTGCCAGCTTAACCACAGGAGACACTGAAGCTTTCTTT. It encodes CASLTTGDTEAFF.

CDR3 bases: TGTGCCAGCAGCCAAGCTCTGACATCGTCCTACGAGCAGTACTTC. Residues: CASSQALTSSYEQYF. The V gene is TRBV3-1 (or the pseudogene TRBV3-2), the J gene TRBJ2-7; the D is unclear. V was pared by 1 base and J by 1 base, with 11 bases between. Germline CDR1 LGHDT, CDR2 YNNKEL (reference sequence). The CDR3 has 15 residues.

The chain carries TRBV21-1 and TRBJ1-1; the table's D call, TRBD1, was not checked against the DNA. TRBV21-1 is tagged as a pseudogene. The CDR3 covers 16 residues. CDR3 protein: CASSKEVRQMNTEAFF. DNA for the CDR3: TGTGCCAGCAGCAAAGAGGTCAGGCAGATGAACACTGAAGCTTTCTTT.

The rearrangement joins TRBV7-2 to TRBJ1-1, with 8 bases matching TRBD1. Germline V gene sequence: CDR1 SGHTA, CDR2 FQGNSA. CDR3 length: 15 residues. V was pared by 5 bases and J by 1 base, with 6 bases of the junction left unmatched. The CDR3 DNA follows: TGTGCCAGCAGCGCCAGACAGGGGCAGAACACTGAAGCTTTCTTT. This translates into CASSARQGQNTEAFF.

The J gene is TRBJ2-7, the V gene TRBV10-3; 7 bases match TRBD2. The CDR3 sequence is 13 residues long. The germline V gene has CDR1 ENHRY and CDR2 SYGVKD. With 10 bases clipped from V and 3 bases from J, the junction kept 9 bases outside the gene matches. CDR3 region: CATQRETDYEQYF. CDR3 DNA sequence: TGTGCCACCCAGCGGGAAACCGACTACGAGCAGTACTTC.

The chain is built from TRBV15 and TRBJ2-7, with D possibly matching TRBD1 (6 bases). This CDR3 is 14 amino acids long. V was cut by 2 bases and J by 7 bases, with 15 bases left in between. Germline V lookup: CDR1 LNHNV, CDR2 YYDKDF (reference sequence). CDR3 residues: CATSRRTQGGEQYF. The CDR3 region has the DNA TGTGCCACCAGCAGAAGAACACAGGGTGGGGAGCAGTACTTC.

This clone was seen a few times. The rearrangement joins TRBV30 to TRBJ1-3, with 7 bases matching TRBD1. Germline V gives CDR1 GTSNPN, CDR2 SVGIG (reference sequence). The CDR3 runs to 18 residues. Losses at the gene ends were 2 bases for V and 0 bases for J; bases not matched to a gene: 13. The CDR3 region is CAWSPRTGWIDSGNTIYF. The CDR3 nucleotides read TGTGCCTGGAGTCCCCGGACAGGTTGGATAGACTCTGGAAACACCATATATTTT.

This rearrangement joins TRBV11-2 to TRBJ1-4; 8 nucleotides align to TRBD1. The CDR3 has 14 residues. From germline, CDR1 is SGHAT and CDR2 FQNNGV. J lost 8 bases, V lost 3 bases, and 5 bases had no gene match. CDR3 nucleotide sequence: TGTGCCAGCAGCTTCGGCAGGGGGCAAGAAAAACTGTTTTTT. Translating it yields CASSFGRGQEKLFF. Variable domain in full (rest from reference TRBV11-2 and TRBJ1-4): EAGVAQSPRYKIIEKRQSVAFWCNPISGHATLYWYQQILGQGPKLLIQFQNNGVVDDSQLPKDRFSAERLKGVDSTLKIQPAKLEDSAVYLCASSFGRGQEKLFFGSGTQLSVL.